The 17 T cell receptor beta chains presented below share a single source sample, sequenced in a study of cytomegalovirus exposure and HLA in healthy donors. The PCR was carried out with 60 Vbeta primers and 13 Jbeta primers. Data came from immunoSEQ multiplex PCR; TCRdb stores just in-frame clones and leaves some out. The sample consists of 68,000 or so clones, approximately 75% of them appearing once. The sequencing input was PBMCs. These receptor sequences come from a human donor in good health.

In DNA form, the CDR3 reads TGTGCCAGCAGTGTCAGCGGCCCCTTCTCCTACAATGAGCAGTTCTTC. It codes for CASSVSGPFSYNEQFF. This rearrangement joins TRBV2 to TRBJ2-1; D possibly corresponds to TRBD2 (5 bases). The length of the CDR3 is 16 residues. Per the germline V gene, CDR1 is SNHLY and CDR2 is FYNNEI. V lost 4 bases to trimming and J lost 0 bases, with 13 bases between them.

J is TRBJ2-7 and V is TRBV6-5; 9 nucleotides align to TRBD1. Trimming took 6 bases from V and 5 from J; bases not matched to a gene: 8. This CDR3 region has 14 residues. From germline, CDR1 is MNHEY and CDR2 SVGAGI. The CDR3 DNA reads as TGTGCCAGCAGGAGGGACAGGGAGGCCCACGAGCAGTACTTC. Translating gives CASRRDREAHEQYF.

The rearrangement uses TRBV7-3 and TRBJ2-1, with TRBD2 as a possible D gene (5 bases). The CDR3 is 15 amino acids. From germline, CDR1 is SGHTA and CDR2 FQGTGA. Trimming cost V 5 bases and J 0 bases, with 11 bases left between them. CDR3 nucleotides: TGTGCCAGCAGCCCCCCTGGGAGCTCCTACAATGAGCAGTTCTTC. This encodes CASSPPGSSYNEQFF.

The CDR3 region has the DNA TGCGCCAGTCCCACTGCCTCATTTCGCCCTTTATCTAATGAAAAACTGTTTTTT. Its translation: CASPTASFRPLSNEKLFF. The chain combines TRBV10-1 with TRBJ1-4, with unresolved D. The V and J ends lost 9 bases and 3 bases respectively, with 26 bases between them. The CDR3 totals 18 residues. Germline CDR1 and CDR2: WNHNN and SYGVQD (reference sequence).

The rearrangement joins TRBV6-5 to TRBJ2-5; 8 bases map to TRBD2. Germline values: CDR1 MNHEY, CDR2 SVGAGI. The V gene end was trimmed by 10 bases and the J gene end by 3 bases; junction bases not matched to a gene: 13. This CDR3 contains 15 residues. In DNA, the CDR3 is TGTGCCACCAGCCGCGGGGGGCCATGGGAAGAGACCCAGTACTTC. Its protein product is CATSRGGPWEETQYF.

This sequence joins TRBV7-3 and TRBJ2-2; 8 bases match TRBD2. The J segment lost 5 bases and the V segment lost 5 bases, leaving 10 bases of the junction unmatched. Per the germline V gene, CDR1 is SGHTA and CDR2 is FQGTGA. The CDR3 is 16 amino acids. In DNA, the CDR3 is TGTGCCAGCAGCCTCTCGACTAGCGCCCGGACCGGGGAGCTGTTTTTT. Translating gives CASSLSTSARTGELFF.

The V and J genes are TRBV7-9 and TRBJ1-1, with D uncertain. Germline V gene lookup returns CDR1 SEHNR and CDR2 FQNEAQ (reference sequence). The CDR3 loop spans 14 amino acids. Trimming cost V 2 bases and J 1 base, with 8 bases left between them. CDR3: CASSLSGANTEAFF. CDR3 bases: TGTGCCAGCAGCTTATCGGGAGCGAACACTGAAGCTTTCTTT.

The chain carries TRBV29-1 and TRBJ1-2; TRBD1 aligns across 8 bases. With 1 base clipped from V and 8 bases from J, the junction kept 6 bases outside the gene matches. The germline gives CDR1 SQVTM, CDR2 ANQGSEA. This CDR3 region has 13 residues. The CDR3 reads CSVEAGGGSGYTF. For the CDR3, the DNA is TGCAGCGTTGAAGCAGGGGGCGGGTCAGGCTACACCTTC.

This sequence joins TRBV13 and TRBJ2-5, with 7 bases lining up with TRBD1. Unmatched junction bases numbered 7, after V lost 1 base and J lost 5 bases. This CDR3 spans 15 amino acids. Germline CDR1 PRHDT, CDR2 FYEKMQ (reference sequence). This chain's CDR3 is CASSLDRGHEETQYF. The CDR3 nucleotides are TGTGCCAGCAGCTTAGACAGGGGCCACGAGGAGACCCAGTACTTC.

This clone showed up just once. J is TRBJ2-1 and V is TRBV25-1; 10 positions match TRBD1. V shed 3 bases, J shed 7 bases, and the junction held 6 bases outside the gene matches. Germline V gene data show CDR1 as MGHDK and CDR2 as SYGVNS. The CDR3 runs 15 residues. The CDR3 DNA follows: TGTGCCAGCAGTGATCGGGACAGGGGCTTTAATGAGCAGTTCTTC. Protein sequence: CASSDRDRGFNEQFF.

V is TRBV6-6 and J is TRBJ1-2; 7 bases are shared with TRBD1. CDR1 and CDR2 (germline): MNHNY, SVGAGI (reference sequence). The length of the CDR3 is 15 residues. V was pared by 6 bases and J by 8 bases, with 15 bases of the junction left unmatched. The CDR3 loop reads CASSLPSSGGEGYTF. The DNA for the CDR3 is TGTGCCAGCAGCCTCCCCTCTTCAGGGGGTGAAGGCTACACCTTC.

V gene TRBV18 combines with J gene TRBJ2-5, with a possible D match to TRBD2 (5 bases). Germline CDR1 and CDR2: KGHSH and LQKENI. V lost 1 base and J 3 bases, leaving 9 bases between the germline ends. This CDR3 contains 14 residues. As DNA, the CDR3 is TGTGCCAGCTCACCACTTGGACTGGAAGAGACCCAGTACTTC. Encoded protein: CASSPLGLEETQYF.

A few counts support this clone. The gene calls are TRBV6-5 and TRBJ2-7; 9 nucleotides align to TRBD1. Germline lookup yields CDR1 MNHEY and CDR2 SVGAGI. The CDR3 sequence is 15 residues long. The ends lost 6 bases at V and 2 bases at J; junction bases unmatched: 8. The CDR3 DNA sequence: TGTGCCAGCAGAATAGGGACAGGGTCGCCCTACGAGCAGTACTTC. Translation gives CASRIGTGSPYEQYF.

This sequence joins TRBV7-3 and TRBJ2-1; possible D gene TRBD2, 5 bases. Germline V gene data show CDR1 as SGHTA and CDR2 as FQGTGA. Trimming stripped 2 bases from V and 5 bases from J, with 10 bases between. CDR3 length equals 14 residues. In nucleotides, the CDR3 is TGTGCCAGCAGCTTATCTCCGGGGAACAATGAGCAGTTCTTC. It translates to CASSLSPGNNEQFF.

The gene calls are TRBV5-1 and TRBJ1-2; the D gene is possibly TRBD1 (6 bases). V lost 4 bases, J lost 14 bases, and 21 bases lay in between. Germline V gene sequence: CDR1 SGHRS, CDR2 YFSETQ. The CDR3 totals 13 residues. CDR3 sequence: CASSDHLGDTGTF. The CDR3 region has the DNA TGCGCCAGCAGCGACCACCTGGGGGACACGGGAACCTTC.

The chain employs TRBV9 and TRBJ2-3, with TRBD2 matching 9 bases. The J segment lost 6 bases and the V segment lost 2 bases, leaving 7 bases of the junction unmatched. The germline V gene encodes CDR1 SGDLS and CDR2 YYNGEE. This CDR3 has 15 amino acids. The CDR3 DNA reads as TGTGCCAGCAGCGTTGGCGGGGGGGCCCTTGATACGCAGTATTTT. Its translation is CASSVGGGALDTQYF.

This chain connects TRBV5-1 to TRBJ2-7, with TRBD1 matching over 7 bases. Germline CDR1 SGHRS, CDR2 YFSETQ. V gave up 5 bases and J gave up 2 bases; unmatched junction bases: 10. This CDR3 has 15 residues. CDR3: CASRSDRNPTYEQYF. CDR3 bases: TGCGCCAGCAGATCGGACAGGAACCCTACCTACGAGCAGTACTTC.